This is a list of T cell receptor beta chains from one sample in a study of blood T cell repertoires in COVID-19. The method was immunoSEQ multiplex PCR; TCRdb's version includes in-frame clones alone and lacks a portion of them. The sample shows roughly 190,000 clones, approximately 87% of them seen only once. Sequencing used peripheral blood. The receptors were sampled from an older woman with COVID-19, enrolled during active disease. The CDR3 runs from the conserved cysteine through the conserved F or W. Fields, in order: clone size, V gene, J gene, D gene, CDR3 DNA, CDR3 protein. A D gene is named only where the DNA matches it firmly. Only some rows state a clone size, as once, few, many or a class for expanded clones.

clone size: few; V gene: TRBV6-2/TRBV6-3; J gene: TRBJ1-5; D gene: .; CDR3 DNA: TGTGCCAGCAGTAAAACGGACATACTTAATCAGCCCCAGCATTTT; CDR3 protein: CASSKTDILNQPQHF
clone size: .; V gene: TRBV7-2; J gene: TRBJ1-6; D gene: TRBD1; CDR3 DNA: TGTGCCAGCAGCCCGTACAGGGGGGGTAATTCACCCCTCCACTTT; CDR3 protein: CASSPYRGGNSPLHF
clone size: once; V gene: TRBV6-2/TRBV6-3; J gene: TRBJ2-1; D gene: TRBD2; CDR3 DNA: TGTGCCAGCAGCCGCGTAGCGGGGAGAGTTCGGCAGTTCTTC; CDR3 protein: CASSRVAGRVRQFF
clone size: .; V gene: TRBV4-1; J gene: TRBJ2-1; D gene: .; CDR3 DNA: TGCGCCAGCAGCGCGGCGCATGAGCAGTTCTTC; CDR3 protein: CASSAAHEQFF
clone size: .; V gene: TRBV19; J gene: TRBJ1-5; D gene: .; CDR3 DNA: TGTGCCAGTAGTCAAGGGGGCAATCAGCCCCAGCATTTT; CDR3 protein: CASSQGGNQPQHF
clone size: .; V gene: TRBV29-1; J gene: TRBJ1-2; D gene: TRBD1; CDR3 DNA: TGCAGCGTTGAAGGAAGGGACAGGGATTATGGCTACACCTTC; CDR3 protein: CSVEGRDRDYGYTF
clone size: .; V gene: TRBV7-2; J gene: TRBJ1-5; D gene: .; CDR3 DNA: TGTGCCAGCAGCTTACAGGCGTATAGCAATCAGCCCCAGCATTTT; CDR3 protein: CASSLQAYSNQPQHF
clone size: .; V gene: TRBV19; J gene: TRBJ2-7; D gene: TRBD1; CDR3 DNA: TGTGCCAGTAACCCGACAGGGGCTCCCTACGAGCAGTACTTC; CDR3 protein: CASNPTGAPYEQYF
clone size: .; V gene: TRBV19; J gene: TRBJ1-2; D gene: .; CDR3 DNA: TGTGCCAGTAGTCCGAGCGCAGGGGTAAACTATGGCTACACCTTC; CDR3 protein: CASSPSAGVNYGYTF
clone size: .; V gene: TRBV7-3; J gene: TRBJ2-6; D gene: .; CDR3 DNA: TGTGCCAGCAGCTTGGCAGATCCCACTGGGGCCAACGTCCTGACTTTC; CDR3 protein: CASSLADPTGANVLTF
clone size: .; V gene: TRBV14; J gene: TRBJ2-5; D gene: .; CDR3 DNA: TGTGCCAGCAGTTACGGACTTATAAAGACCCAGTACTTC; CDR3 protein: CASSYGLIKTQYF
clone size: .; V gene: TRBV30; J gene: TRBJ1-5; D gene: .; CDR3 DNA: TGTGCCTGGAGTGTACTAGGTAGCAATCAGCCCCAGCATTTT; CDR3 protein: CAWSVLGSNQPQHF
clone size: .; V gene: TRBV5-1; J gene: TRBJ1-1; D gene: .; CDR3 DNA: TGCGCCAGCAGCTTGGGGGTGGGAGCGGGGAACACTGAAGCTTTCTTT; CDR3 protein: CASSLGVGAGNTEAFF
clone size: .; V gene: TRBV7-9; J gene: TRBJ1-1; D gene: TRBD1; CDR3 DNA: TGTGCCAGCAGCTTAGGGACAGGGACGAACACTGAAGCTTTCTTT; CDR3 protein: CASSLGTGTNTEAFF
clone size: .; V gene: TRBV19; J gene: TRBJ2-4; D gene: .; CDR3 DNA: TGTGCCAGTAGTATAGGCGGAATAGCCAAAAACATTCAGTACTTC; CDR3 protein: CASSIGGIAKNIQYF
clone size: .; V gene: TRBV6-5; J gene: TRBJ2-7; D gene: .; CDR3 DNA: TGTGCCAGCAGTTTCGACAGGCGCTACGAGCAGTACTTC; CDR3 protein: CASSFDRRYEQYF
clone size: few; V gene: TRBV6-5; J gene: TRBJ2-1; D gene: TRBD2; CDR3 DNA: TGTGCCAGCAGTTACTCAGGGACTACCGACAATGAGCAGTTCTTC; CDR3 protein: CASSYSGTTDNEQFF
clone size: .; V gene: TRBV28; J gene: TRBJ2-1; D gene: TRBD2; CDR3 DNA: TGTGCCAGCAGTTTTGACGGGACTAGCGGTTCCTACAATGAGCAGTTCTTC; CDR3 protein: CASSFDGTSGSYNEQFF
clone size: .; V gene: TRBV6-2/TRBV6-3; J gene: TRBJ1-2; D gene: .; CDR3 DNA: TGTGCCAGCAGTTACTCGTGGACAGCTACTAACTATGGCTACACCTTC; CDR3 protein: CASSYSWTATNYGYTF
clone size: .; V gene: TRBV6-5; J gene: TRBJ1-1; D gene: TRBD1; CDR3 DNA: TGTGCCAGCAGAACTACAGGGGGCTTCGCTGAAGCTTTCTTT; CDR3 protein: CASRTTGGFAEAFF
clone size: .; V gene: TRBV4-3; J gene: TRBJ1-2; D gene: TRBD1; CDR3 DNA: TGCGCCAGCAGCCAAACGACAGGGGGCATCCCAATTAACTATGGCTACACCTTC; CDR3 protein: CASSQTTGGIPINYGYTF
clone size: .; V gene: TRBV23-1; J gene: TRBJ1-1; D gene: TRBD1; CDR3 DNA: TGCGCCAGCCCCAAAGTCGGACAGGTGGCGGGGAACACTGAAGCTTTCTTT; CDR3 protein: CASPKVGQVAGNTEAFF
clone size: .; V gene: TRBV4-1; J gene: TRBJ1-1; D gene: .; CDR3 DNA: TGCGCCAGCAGCCAAGATCGCGGGAATATGAACACTGAAGCTTTCTTT; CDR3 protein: CASSQDRGNMNTEAFF
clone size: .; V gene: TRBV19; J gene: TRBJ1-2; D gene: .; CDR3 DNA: TGTGCCAGTACCTTACAGGGAAGCAATGGCTACACCTTC; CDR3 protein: CASTLQGSNGYTF
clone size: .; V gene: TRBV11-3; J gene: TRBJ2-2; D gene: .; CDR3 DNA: TGTGCCAGCAGCTTAGTGAAGAGGGAAGGCGGGGAGCTGTTTTTT; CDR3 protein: CASSLVKREGGELFF
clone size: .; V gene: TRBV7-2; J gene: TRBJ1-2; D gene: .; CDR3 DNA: TGTGCCAGCAGCTTAGCGGACTATACTAACTATGGCTACACCTTC; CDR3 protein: CASSLADYTNYGYTF
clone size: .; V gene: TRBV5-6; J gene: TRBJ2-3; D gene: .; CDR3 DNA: TGTGCCAGCACCCGTAGGAGTGTGTTTGGACAGGATACGCAGTATTTT; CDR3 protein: CASTRRSVFGQDTQYF
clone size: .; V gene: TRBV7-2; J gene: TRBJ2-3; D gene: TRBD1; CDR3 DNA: TGTGCCAGCAGCTTAGGGACAGGGGCAGATACGCAGTATTTT; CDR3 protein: CASSLGTGADTQYF
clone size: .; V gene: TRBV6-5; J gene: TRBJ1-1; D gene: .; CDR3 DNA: TGTGCCAGCAGTACAGGGTGGGCTTTCTTT; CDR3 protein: CASSTGWAFF
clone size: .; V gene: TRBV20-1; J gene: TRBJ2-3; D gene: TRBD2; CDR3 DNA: TGCAGTGCTAGTTCCCCGACTAGCGGCTACACAGATACGCAGTATTTT; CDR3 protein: CSASSPTSGYTDTQYF
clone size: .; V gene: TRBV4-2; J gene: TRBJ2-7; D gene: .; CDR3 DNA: TGTGCCAGCAGCCTGAGCTACGAGCAGTACTTC; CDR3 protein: CASSLSYEQYF
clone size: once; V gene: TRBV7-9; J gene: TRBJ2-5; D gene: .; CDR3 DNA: TGTGCCAGCTGCTTCGGCGGGGGCGGGGGAATAGGGGAGACCCAGTACTTC; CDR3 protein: CASCFGGGGGIGETQYF
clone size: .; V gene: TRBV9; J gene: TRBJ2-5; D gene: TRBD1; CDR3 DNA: TGTGCCAGCAGGAAGGGACAGCAGTCCGGAGAGACCCAGTACTTC; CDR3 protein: CASRKGQQSGETQYF
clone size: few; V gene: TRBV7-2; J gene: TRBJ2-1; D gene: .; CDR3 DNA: TGTGCCAGCAGCTCCCGGGCCCCCGAGGGCAATGAGCAGTTCTTC; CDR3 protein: CASSSRAPEGNEQFF
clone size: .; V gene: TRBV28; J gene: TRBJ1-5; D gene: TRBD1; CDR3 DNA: TGTGCCAGCCAACAGGGGAGCGGCAATCAGCCCCAGCATTTT; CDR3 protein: CASQQGSGNQPQHF
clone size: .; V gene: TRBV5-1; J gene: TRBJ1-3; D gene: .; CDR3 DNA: TGCGCCAGCAGCACGGCTGGAAACACCATATATTTT; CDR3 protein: CASSTAGNTIYF
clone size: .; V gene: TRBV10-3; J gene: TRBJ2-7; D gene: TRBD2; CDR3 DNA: TGTGCCATCAGCACAACCCTAACTAGCGGCTCCTACGAGCAGTACTTC; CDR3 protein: CAISTTLTSGSYEQYF